The 10 T cell receptor beta chains below all came from one sample that was sequenced in a study of vaccination and CD4 T cells after COVID-19 (dated by TCRdb to the early 2020s). These receptors lack a known antigen. The sample's treatment or condition label is to be understood as: 10-day PBMC culture with coronavirus spike peptide pools or control peptides (ViraFEST assay). Library creation used PCR. Data came from an Illumina iSeq 100. DNA from cultured CD4+ T cells underwent TCR sequencing with the Oncomine TCR Beta short-read assay at the Johns Hopkins FTIC core. The raw public data were reprocessed by TCRdb itself: fastp quality trimming at Q25, MiXCR clonotype calling, in-frame beta chains only. CDR3 protein sequences are deduplicated, and each keeps its most common genes and DNA. This sample comprises about 20,000 distinct CDR3 sequences, 60% to 70% of them detected only once. Roughly 7.3% of the sample is held by the ten biggest clonotypes.

The sample was CD4+ T cells from blood, cultured in vitro. All receptors derive from a human donor who had recovered from COVID-19.

The chain links TRBV7-9 to TRBJ1-4; D might be TRBD1 (6 bases). Between the trimmed V and J ends, which lost 2 bases and 3 bases, there was a span of 13 bases. The germline gives CDR1 SEHNR, CDR2 FQNEAQ (reference sequence). The CDR3 runs to 16 residues. The CDR3 sequence is CASSLNRGLANEKLFF. The CDR3 nucleotides are TGTGCCAGCAGCTTAAATCGGGGGCTGGCTAATGAAAAACTGTTTTTT.

This CDR3 is CASSMGIQETQYF. CDR3 in DNA: TGTGCCAGTAGTATGGGCATCCAAGAGACCCAGTACTTC. The rearrangement uses TRBV19 and TRBJ2-5; D ambiguous. Germline assignment: CDR1 LNHDA and CDR2 SQIVND (reference sequence). Trimming removed 3 bases from V and 1 base from J, with 6 bases in between. The CDR3 extends over 13 amino acids.

The chain links TRBV28 to TRBJ1-6, with TRBD1 identical over 9 bases. This CDR3 is 14 amino acids long. The V and J ends lost 5 bases and 18 bases, in that order; junction bases with no gene match: 14. Germline values: CDR1 MDHEN, CDR2 SYDVKM. For the CDR3, the DNA is TGTGCCAGCAGTCCACACACTCGGACAGGGGCGGCCCACTTT. Translating gives CASSPHTRTGAAHF.

The chain employs TRBV11-2 and TRBJ1-1; D might be TRBD1 (5 bases). The CDR3 runs to 13 residues. Trimming took 6 bases from V and 12 from J, leaving 20 bases between them. The germline V gene encodes CDR1 SGHAT and CDR2 FQNNGV. CDR3 nucleotide sequence: TGTGCCAGCAGTCCCTATTCCGGGACGAGAACTTTCTTT. Protein: CASSPYSGTRTFF. The full variable domain, its missing parts supplied by reference TRBV11-2 and TRBJ1-1, is EAGVAQSPRYKIIEKRQSVAFWCNPISGHATLYWYQQILGQGPKLLIQFQNNGVVDDSQLPKDRFSAERLKGVDSTLKIQPAKLEDSAVYLCASSPYSGTRTFFGQGTRLTVV.

The chain is built from TRBV7-2 and TRBJ2-3, with 7 bases aligning to TRBD2. J was trimmed by 4 bases and V by 5 bases; bases with no gene match: 9. This CDR3 region has 15 residues. The germline gives CDR1 SGHTA, CDR2 FQGNSA. The CDR3 is CASSEGGPSSDTQYF. CDR3 in DNA: TGTGCCAGCAGCGAGGGAGGGCCTTCCTCAGATACGCAGTATTTT.

CDR3 region: CASNEAANYGYTF. As DNA, the CDR3 is TGTGCCAGCAACGAAGCAGCTAACTATGGCTACACCTTC. The gene calls are TRBV28 and TRBJ1-2; D gene ambiguous. V was trimmed by 7 bases and J by 0 bases, leaving 9 bases between them. This CDR3 is built from 13 residues. From germline, CDR1 is MDHEN and CDR2 SYDVKM.

This clonotype was observed a handful of times. The CDR3 loop is CASRLTYRGRKTF. The DNA for the CDR3 is TGTGCCAGCAGATTAACTTACAGGGGACGTAAGACCTTC. This chain links TRBV27 with TRBJ1-2; 7 positions match TRBD1. Germline V gene lookup returns CDR1 MNHEY and CDR2 SMNVEV (reference sequence). The CDR3 sequence is 13 residues long. V lost 6 bases and J lost 14; bases outside the gene matches: 15.

The chain has TRBV30 and TRBJ1-5, with unresolved D. CDR3 size: 14 residues. Germline V gives CDR1 GTSNPN, CDR2 SVGIG (reference sequence). Trimming pared 0 bases from V and 4 bases from J, leaving 10 bases between. The CDR3 region has the DNA TGTGCCTGGAGTGTAGGCACCCTGAATCAGCCCCAGCATTTT. Amino acid sequence: CAWSVGTLNQPQHF.

The chain combines TRBV30 with TRBJ1-2; no clear D. Germline loops: CDR1 GTSNPN, CDR2 SVGIG (reference sequence). This CDR3 region has 13 residues. Trimming cost V 0 bases and J 7 bases, with 12 bases left between them. The CDR3 here is CAWSVNGETGYTF. In DNA, the CDR3 is TGTGCCTGGAGTGTTAATGGGGAGACTGGCTACACCTTC.

This clonotype was recorded a few times. CDR3 DNA sequence: TGCAGTGCTATCCGGGACAGGGGGCTCGGAAACACCATATATTTT. This sequence encodes CSAIRDRGLGNTIYF. The rearrangement links TRBV20-1 to TRBJ1-3, with 12 bases fitting TRBD1. V shed 4 bases, J shed 4 bases, and the junction held 5 bases outside the gene matches. Looked up from germline, CDR1 is DFQATT and CDR2 is SNEGSKA (reference sequence). This CDR3 is 15 amino acids long.